This T cell receptor (beta chain) was recorded in a study of T cells in localized non-small cell lung cancer. Study-wide results and limits: Sequencing, confined to only one tumor region, leaves heterogeneity possible. Turning up in adjacent lung were a median roughly 62 of the top 100 tumor clones. Measurement of T cell clonality placed uninvolved adjacent lung highest, above the level in tumor.

Profiling relied on immunoSEQ multiplex PCR, and the TCRdb table lists in-frame clones only, not all of them. The top ten clones hold approximately 2.5% of a sample with about 78,000 clones, approximately 85% of them seen once. Germline trimming cut 0 bases from V and 3 bases from J; bases unmatched to any gene: 1. This CDR3 region has 14 residues. From germline, CDR1 is MNHEY and CDR2 SVGAGI. This clone has only a few counts. What it binds is unknown. Distinct nucleotide sequences in the sample also encode this CDR3. This chain uses TRBV6-5 with TRBJ2-5; 7 nucleotides match TRBD2. The sample in question was peripheral blood, obtained before any cancer treatment. The sequence was collected from a man between 40 and 75 years old with stage I lung adenocarcinoma. The CDR3 region has the DNA TGTGCCAGCAGTTACTCGGGGGGGAAAGAGACCCAGTACTTC. It specifies CASSYSGGKETQYF.